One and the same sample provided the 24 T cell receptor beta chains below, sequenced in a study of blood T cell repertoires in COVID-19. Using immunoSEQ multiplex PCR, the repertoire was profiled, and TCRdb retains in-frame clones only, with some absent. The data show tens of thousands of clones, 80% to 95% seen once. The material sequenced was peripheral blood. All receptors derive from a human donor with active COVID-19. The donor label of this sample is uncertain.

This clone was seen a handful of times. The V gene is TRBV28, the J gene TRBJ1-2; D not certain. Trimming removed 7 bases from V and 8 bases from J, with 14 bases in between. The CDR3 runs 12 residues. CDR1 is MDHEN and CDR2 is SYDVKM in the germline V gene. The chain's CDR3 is CASNEQTGGYTF. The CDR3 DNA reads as TGTGCCAGCAATGAGCAGACGGGGGGCTACACCTTC.

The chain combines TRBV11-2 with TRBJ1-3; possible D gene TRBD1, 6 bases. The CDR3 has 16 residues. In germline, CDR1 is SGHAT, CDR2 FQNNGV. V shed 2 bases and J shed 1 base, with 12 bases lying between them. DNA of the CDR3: TGTGCCAGCAGCTTATTTGCAGGGGCTTCTGGAAACACCATATATTTT. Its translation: CASSLFAGASGNTIYF.

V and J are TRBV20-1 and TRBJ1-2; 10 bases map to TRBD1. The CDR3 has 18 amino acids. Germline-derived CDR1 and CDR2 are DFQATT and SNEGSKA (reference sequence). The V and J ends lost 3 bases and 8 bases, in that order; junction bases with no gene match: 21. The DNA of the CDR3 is TGCAGTGCTAGTCTAACCGGGACAGGGGTTGATCGGGAGTGGGGCTACACCTTC. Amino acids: CSASLTGTGVDREWGYTF.

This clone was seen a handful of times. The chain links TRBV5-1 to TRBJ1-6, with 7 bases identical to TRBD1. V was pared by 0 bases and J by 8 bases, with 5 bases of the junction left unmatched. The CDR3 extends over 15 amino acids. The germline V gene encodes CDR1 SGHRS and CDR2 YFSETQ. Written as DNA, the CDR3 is TGCGCCAGCAGCTTGGGGCAGGGGGTAGATTCACCCCTCCACTTT. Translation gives CASSLGQGVDSPLHF.

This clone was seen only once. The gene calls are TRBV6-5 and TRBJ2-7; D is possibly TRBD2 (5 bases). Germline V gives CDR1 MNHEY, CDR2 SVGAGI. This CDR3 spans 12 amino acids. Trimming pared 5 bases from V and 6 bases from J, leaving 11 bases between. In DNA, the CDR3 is TGTGCCAGCAGTAACAGTCGGGGCGAGCAGTACTTC. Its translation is CASSNSRGEQYF.

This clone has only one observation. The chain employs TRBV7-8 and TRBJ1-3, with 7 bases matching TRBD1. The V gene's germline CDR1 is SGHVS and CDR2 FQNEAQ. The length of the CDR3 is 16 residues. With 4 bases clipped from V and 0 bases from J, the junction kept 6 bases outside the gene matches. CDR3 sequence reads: CASSSGQPRSGNTIYF. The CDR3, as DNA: TGTGCCAGCAGCTCGGGACAGCCTCGCTCTGGAAACACCATATATTTT.

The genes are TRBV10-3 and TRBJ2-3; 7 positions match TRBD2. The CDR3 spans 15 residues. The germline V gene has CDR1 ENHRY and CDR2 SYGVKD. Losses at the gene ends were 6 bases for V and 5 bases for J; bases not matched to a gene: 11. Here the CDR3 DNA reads TGTGCCATCAGCGGGGGGACCCTACGCGGAGATACGCAGTATTTT. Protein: CAISGGTLRGDTQYF.

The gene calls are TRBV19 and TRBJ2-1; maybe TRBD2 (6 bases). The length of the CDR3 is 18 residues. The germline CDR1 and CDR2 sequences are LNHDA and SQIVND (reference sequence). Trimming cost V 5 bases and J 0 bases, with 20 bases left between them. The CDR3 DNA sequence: TGTGCCAGTAGTGCGGGGAGAACATCAGAAAGCTCCTACAATGAGCAGTTCTTC. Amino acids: CASSAGRTSESSYNEQFF.

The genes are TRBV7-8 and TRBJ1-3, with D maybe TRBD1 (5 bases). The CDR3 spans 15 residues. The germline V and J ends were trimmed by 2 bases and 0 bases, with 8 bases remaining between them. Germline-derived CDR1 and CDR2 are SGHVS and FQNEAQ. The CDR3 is CASSLRGTSGNTIYF. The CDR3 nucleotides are TGTGCCAGCAGCTTAAGGGGAACCTCTGGAAACACCATATATTTT.

DNA of the CDR3: TGTGCCAGCAGCGAAGACCCCGGGAGGGATACGCAGTATTTT. Translated: CASSEDPGRDTQYF. The chain couples TRBV9 to TRBJ2-3, with 7 bases aligning to TRBD2. This CDR3 is 14 amino acids long. Germline CDR1 and CDR2: SGDLS and YYNGEE. Trimming cost V 3 bases and J 6 bases; bases outside gene matches: 7.

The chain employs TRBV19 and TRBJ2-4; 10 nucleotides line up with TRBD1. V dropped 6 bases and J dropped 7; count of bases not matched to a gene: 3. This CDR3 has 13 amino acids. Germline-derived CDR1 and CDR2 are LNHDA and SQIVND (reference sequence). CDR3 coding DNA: TGTGCCAGTAGGGGGACAGGGGTGAACATTCAGTACTTC. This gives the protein CASRGTGVNIQYF.

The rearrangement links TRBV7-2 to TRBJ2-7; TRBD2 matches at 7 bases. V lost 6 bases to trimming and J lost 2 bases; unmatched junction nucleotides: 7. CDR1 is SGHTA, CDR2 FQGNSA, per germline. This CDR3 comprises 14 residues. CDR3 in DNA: TGTGCCAGCAGACTAGCGCCCCTGGCCTACGAGCAGTACTTC. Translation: CASRLAPLAYEQYF.

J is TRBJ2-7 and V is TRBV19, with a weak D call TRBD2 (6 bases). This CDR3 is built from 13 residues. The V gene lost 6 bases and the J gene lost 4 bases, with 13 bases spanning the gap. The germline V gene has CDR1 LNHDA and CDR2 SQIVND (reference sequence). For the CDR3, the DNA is TGTGCCAGTAGCAGTAGGGGAGGATACGAGCAGTACTTC. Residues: CASSSRGGYEQYF. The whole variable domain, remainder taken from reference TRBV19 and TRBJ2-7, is DGGITQSPKYLFRKEGQNVTLSCEQNLNHDAMYWYRQDPGQGLRLIYYSQIVNDFQKGDIAEGYSVSREKKESFPLTVTSAQKNPTAFYLCASSSRGGYEQYFGPGTRLTVT.

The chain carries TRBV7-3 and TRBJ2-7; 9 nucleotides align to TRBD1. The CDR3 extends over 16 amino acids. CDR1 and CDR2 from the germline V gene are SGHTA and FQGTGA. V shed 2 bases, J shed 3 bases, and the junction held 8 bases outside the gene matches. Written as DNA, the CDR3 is TGTGCCAGCAGCTTATCGTCGGGGGACAGGGTCTACGAGCAGTACTTC. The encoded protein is CASSLSSGDRVYEQYF.

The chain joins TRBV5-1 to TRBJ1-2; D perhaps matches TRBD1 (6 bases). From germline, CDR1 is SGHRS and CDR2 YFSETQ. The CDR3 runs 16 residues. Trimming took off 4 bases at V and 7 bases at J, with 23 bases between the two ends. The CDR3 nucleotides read TGCGCCAGCAGCCCCGACCACGCGGGGGGCAGAAGTGGCTACACCTTC. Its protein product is CASSPDHAGGRSGYTF.

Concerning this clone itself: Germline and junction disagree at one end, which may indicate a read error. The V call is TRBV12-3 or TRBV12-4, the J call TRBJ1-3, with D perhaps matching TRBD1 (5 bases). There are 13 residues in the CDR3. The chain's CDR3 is CTSREGFGNTIYF. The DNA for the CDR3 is TGTACCAGCAGGGAGGGCTTTGGAAACACCATATATTTT.

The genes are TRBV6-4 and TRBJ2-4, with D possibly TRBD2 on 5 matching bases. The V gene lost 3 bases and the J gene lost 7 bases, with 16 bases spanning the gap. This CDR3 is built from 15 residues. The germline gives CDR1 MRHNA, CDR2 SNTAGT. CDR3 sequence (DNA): TGTGCCAGCAGTGATTCCCCTGGGAGTGAGAACATTCAGTACTTC. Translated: CASSDSPGSENIQYF.

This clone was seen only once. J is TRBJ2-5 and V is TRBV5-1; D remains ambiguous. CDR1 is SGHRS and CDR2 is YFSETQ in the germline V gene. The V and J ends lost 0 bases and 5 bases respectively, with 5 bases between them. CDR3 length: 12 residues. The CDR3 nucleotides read TGCGCCAGCAGCTTGGATCGGGAGACCCAGTACTTC. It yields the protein CASSLDRETQYF. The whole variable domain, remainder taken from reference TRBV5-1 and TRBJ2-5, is KAGVTQTPRYLIKTRGQQVTLSCSPISGHRSVSWYQQTPGQGLQFLFEYFSETQRNKGNFPGRFSGRQFSNSRSEMNVSTLELGDSALYLCASSLDRETQYFGPGTRLLVL.

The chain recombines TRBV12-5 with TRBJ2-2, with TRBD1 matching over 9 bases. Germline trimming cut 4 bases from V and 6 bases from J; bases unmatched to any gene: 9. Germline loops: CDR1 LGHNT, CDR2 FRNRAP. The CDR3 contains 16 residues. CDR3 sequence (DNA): TGTGCTAGTGGTTCGAACAGGGGGCGCGGTTCCGGGGAGCTGTTTTTT. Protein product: CASGSNRGRGSGELFF.

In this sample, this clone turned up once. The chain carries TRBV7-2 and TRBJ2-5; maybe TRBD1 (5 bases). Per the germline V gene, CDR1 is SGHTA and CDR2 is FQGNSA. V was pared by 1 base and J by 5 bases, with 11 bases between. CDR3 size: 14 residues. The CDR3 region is CASSLGQPWETQYF. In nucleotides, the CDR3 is TGTGCCAGCAGCTTAGGACAGCCTTGGGAGACCCAGTACTTC.

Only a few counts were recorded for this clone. The CDR3 DNA reads TGTGCCAGCAGTTATAAGGCAGGGTCCGGGCAGCCCCAGCATTTT. As protein: CASSYKAGSGQPQHF. V and J are TRBV6-6 and TRBJ1-5; D perhaps matches TRBD1 (5 bases). The V and J ends lost 3 bases and 7 bases respectively, with 16 bases between them. Germline V CDR1 and CDR2: MNHNY, SVGAGI (reference sequence). There are 15 residues in the CDR3.

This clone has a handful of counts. This CDR3 reads CASSTWTGASTNEKLFF. DNA for the CDR3: TGTGCCAGCAGTACATGGACAGGGGCCTCAACTAATGAAAAACTGTTTTTT. The genes are TRBV27 and TRBJ1-4; 9 positions match TRBD1. With 5 bases clipped from V and 0 bases from J, the junction kept 7 bases outside the gene matches. Looked up from germline, CDR1 is MNHEY and CDR2 is SMNVEV (reference sequence). The CDR3 runs 17 residues.

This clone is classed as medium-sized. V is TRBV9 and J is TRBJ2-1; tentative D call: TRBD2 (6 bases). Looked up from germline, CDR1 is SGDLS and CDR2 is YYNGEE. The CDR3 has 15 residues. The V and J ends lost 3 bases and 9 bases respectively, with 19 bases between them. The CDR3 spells CASSGSGAGNSEQFF. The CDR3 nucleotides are TGTGCCAGCAGCGGTAGCGGCGCGGGTAATTCTGAGCAGTTCTTC.

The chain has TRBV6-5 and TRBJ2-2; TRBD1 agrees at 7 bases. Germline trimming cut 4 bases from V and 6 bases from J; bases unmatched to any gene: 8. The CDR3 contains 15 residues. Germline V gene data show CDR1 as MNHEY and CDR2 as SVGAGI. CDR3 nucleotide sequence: TGTGCCAGCAGTTCCGGGACAGCGGTGGCCGGGGAGCTGTTTTTT. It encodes CASSSGTAVAGELFF.